A selection of T cell receptor beta chains follows, all from one sample in a study of T cell responses to AZD1222 COVID-19 vaccine. Here immunoSEQ multiplex PCR was the method, and the copy in TCRdb shows in-frame clones only, minus some. This table holds 70,000 to 80,000 clones, over 70% found once. This sample comprised peripheral blood, obtained 28 days after the second AZD1222 dose. These receptors were collected from an adult who received the AZD1222 COVID-19 vaccine. CDR3s include the opening cysteine and the closing phenylalanine or tryptophan. D genes are given only for firm matches. Where a row states a size, it is once, few, many or the class of an expanded clone; other rows omit it.

TRBJ1-1 - TRBV27 - CASSFPGATEAFF TGTGCCAGCAGTTTCCCCGGGGCCACTGAAGCTTTCTTT
TRBJ1-4 - TRBV30 TRBD1 CAWSVPGGEKLFF TGTGCCTGGAGTGTGCCAGGGGGGGAAAAACTGTTTTTT
TRBJ2-7 - TRBV3-1/TRBV3-2 TRBD2 CASSQGRGFDEQYF TGTGCCAGCAGCCAAGGGCGGGGGTTCGACGAGCAGTACTTC
TRBJ2-3 - TRBV6-6 - CASSYLTNTDTQYF TGTGCCAGCAGTTATCTCACGAACACAGATACGCAGTATTTT
TRBJ1-6 - TRBV11-3 TRBD1 CASSQRTETGKKSNSPLHF TGTGCCAGCAGCCAAAGGACAGAGACAGGGAAAAAATCAAATTCACCCCTCCACTTT
TRBJ2-7 few TRBV9 TRBD1 CASSVGQGAHEQYF TGTGCCAGCAGCGTAGGACAGGGGGCCCACGAGCAGTACTTC
TRBJ2-7 - TRBV28 TRBD2 CASRVSGTSGDKGIYEQYF TGTGCCAGCAGAGTGAGTGGGACTAGCGGGGATAAAGGGATATACGAGCAGTACTTC
TRBJ1-4 - TRBV28 TRBD1 CASSPYDRAGEKLFF TGTGCCAGCAGTCCATACGACAGGGCCGGTGAAAAACTGTTTTTT
TRBJ2-1 once TRBV5-1 - CASSWDLYNEQFF TGCGCCAGCAGCTGGGACTTGTACAATGAGCAGTTCTTC
TRBJ1-3 once TRBV5-8 - CASRRPGSSIYF TGTGCCAGCAGGAGACCAGGGAGCTCCATATATTTT